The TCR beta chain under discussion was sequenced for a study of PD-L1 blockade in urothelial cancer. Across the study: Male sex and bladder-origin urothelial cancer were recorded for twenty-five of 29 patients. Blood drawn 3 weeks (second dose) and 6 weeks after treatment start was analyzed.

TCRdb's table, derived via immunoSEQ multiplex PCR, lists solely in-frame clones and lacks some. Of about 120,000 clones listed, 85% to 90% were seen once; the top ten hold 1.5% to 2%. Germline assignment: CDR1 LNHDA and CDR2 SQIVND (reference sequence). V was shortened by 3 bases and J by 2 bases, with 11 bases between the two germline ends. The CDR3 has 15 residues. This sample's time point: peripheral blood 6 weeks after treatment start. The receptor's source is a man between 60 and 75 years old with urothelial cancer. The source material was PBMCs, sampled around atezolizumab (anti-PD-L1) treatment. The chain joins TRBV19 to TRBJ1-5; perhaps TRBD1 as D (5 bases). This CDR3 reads CASSIGGGGNQPQHF. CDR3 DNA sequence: TGTGCCAGTAGTATCGGGGGAGGTGGCAATCAGCCCCAGCATTTT.